This entry describes one T cell receptor (beta chain). Its antigen is currently unknown. Healthy and HIV-negative, the adult donors had no recent acute infections or vaccinations. CDR3 size: 15 residues. V lost 6 bases to trimming and J lost 2 bases, with 17 bases between them. The V gene's germline CDR1 is MDHEN and CDR2 SYDVKM. Clones were sequenced by immunoSEQ multiplex PCR, and TCRdb holds only the in-frame ones, with some missing. The table records approximately 2.5 million clones, over 85% of them present only once. This sample is part of a study of shared clonotypes between healthy human individuals. At the level of the study: Serving as donors were a couple of women and three men, whose ages spanned 18 to 49.

Notes on the study in general: Researchers sampled blood only, noting tissue repertoires likely differ.

Sequencing was performed on naive CD4+ T cells from PBMCs. Subset described: CD45RA+ positively selected. This chain joins TRBV28 and TRBJ2-7, with D possibly being TRBD2 (6 bases). This clonotype was obtained from a young man in good health. Some clones in this sample may be carry-over from other donors' samples. The CDR3 loop reads CASSNFGGEAYEQYF. The CDR3 DNA sequence: TGTGCCAGCAGCAATTTCGGCGGGGAGGCCTACGAGCAGTACTTC.